The T cell receptor (beta chain) under discussion was sequenced for a study of T cell responses to AZD1222 COVID-19 vaccine. Using immunoSEQ multiplex PCR, the repertoire was profiled, and TCRdb retains in-frame clones only, with some absent. This repertoire shows 170,000 or so clones, roughly 87% found once; its top ten account for 2% to 3%. Study-wide findings and caveats: CD4 TCRs covered the whole spike, strongest at regions 160-218 and 743-854. Baseline seropositives among AZD1222 recipients totaled only six or seven. Donors were chiefly white British, with a greater number of females, and clonal diversity was perhaps underestimated.

Of note for this clone: Its cognate antigen is unknown.

The CDR3 spans 16 residues. Germline CDR1 reads SGHNT; CDR2 reads YENEEA. Unmatched junction bases numbered 10, after V lost 4 bases and J lost 4 bases. The clonotype comes from an adult in good health. The chain links TRBV11-3 to TRBJ1-2; 9 nucleotides align to TRBD1. The material sequenced was peripheral blood, taken on day 0 of AZD1222 vaccination. CDR3 sequence: CASSSRGQGFPYGYTF. Here the CDR3 DNA reads TGTGCCAGCAGCTCGCGGGGACAGGGATTCCCCTATGGCTACACCTTC.